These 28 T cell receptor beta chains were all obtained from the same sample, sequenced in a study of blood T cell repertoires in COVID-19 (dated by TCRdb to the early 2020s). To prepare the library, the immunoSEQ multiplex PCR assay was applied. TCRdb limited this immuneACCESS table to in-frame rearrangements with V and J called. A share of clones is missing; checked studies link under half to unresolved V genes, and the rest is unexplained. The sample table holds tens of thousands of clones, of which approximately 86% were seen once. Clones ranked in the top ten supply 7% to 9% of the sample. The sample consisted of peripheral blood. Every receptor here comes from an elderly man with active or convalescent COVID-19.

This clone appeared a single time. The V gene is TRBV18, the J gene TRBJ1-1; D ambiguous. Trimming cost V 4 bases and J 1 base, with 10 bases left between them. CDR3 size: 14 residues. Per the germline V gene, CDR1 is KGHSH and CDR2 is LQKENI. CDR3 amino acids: CASSRSRWNTEAFF. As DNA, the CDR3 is TGTGCCAGCTCACGATCGAGGTGGAACACTGAAGCTTTCTTT.

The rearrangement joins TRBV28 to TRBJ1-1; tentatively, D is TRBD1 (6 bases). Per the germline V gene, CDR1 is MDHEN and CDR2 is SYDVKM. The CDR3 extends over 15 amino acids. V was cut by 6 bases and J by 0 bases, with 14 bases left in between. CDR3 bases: TGTGCCAGCAGAACAAGACAGGAATTGAACACTGAAGCTTTCTTT. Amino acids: CASRTRQELNTEAFF.

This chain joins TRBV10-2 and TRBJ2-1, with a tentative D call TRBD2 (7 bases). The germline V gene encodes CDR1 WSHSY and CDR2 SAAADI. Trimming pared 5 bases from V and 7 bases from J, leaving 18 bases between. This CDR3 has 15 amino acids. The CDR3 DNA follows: TGCGCCAGCAGTTTCTCGGGGGGCGCGGGGAATGAGCAGTTCTTC. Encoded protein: CASSFSGGAGNEQFF.

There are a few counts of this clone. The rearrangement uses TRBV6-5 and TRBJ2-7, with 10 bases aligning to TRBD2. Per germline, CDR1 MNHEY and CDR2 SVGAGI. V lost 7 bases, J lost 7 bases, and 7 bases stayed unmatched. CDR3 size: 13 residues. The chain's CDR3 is CASTGTSATEQYV. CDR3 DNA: TGTGCCAGCACTGGGACTAGCGCTACAGAGCAGTACGTC.

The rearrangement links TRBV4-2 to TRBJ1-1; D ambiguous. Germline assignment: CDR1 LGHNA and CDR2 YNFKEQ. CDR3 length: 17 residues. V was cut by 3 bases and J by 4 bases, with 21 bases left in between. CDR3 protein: CASSHGITEVEGTEAFF. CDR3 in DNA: TGTGCCAGCAGCCACGGGATTACTGAGGTAGAGGGCACTGAAGCTTTCTTT.

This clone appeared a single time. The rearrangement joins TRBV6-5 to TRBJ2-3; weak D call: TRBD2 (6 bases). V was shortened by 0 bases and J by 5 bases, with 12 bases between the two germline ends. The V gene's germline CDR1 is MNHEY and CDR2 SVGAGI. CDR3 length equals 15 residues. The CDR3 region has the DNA TGTGCCAGCAGTTACTCTGCGGGGCTACAAGATACGCAGTATTTT. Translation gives CASSYSAGLQDTQYF.

For the CDR3, the DNA is TGTGCCAGCAGCCGATTAAGTTCGGGGGTTGATGGCTACACCTTC. It specifies CASSRLSSGVDGYTF. The rearrangement uses TRBV11-2 and TRBJ1-2, with D possibly TRBD1 on 5 matching bases. This CDR3 comprises 15 residues. Germline assignment: CDR1 SGHAT and CDR2 FQNNGV. V dropped 5 bases and J dropped 6 bases, with 19 bases sitting between them.

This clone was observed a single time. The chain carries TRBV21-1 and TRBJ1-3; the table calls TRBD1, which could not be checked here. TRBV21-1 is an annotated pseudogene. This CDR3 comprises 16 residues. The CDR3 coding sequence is TGTGCCAGCAGCACAAAAGACACCTTATCTGGAAACACCATATATTTT. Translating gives CASSTKDTLSGNTIYF.

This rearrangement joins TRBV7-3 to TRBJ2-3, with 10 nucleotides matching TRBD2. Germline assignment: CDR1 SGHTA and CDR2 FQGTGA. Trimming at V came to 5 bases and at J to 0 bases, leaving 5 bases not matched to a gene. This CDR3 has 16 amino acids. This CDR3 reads CASSPQGLASTDTQYF. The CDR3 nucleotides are TGTGCCAGCAGCCCCCAGGGACTAGCGAGCACAGATACGCAGTATTTT. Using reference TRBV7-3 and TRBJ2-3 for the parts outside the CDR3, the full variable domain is GAGVSQTPSNKVTEKGKYVELRCDPISGHTALYWYRQSLGQGPEFLIYFQGTGAADDSGLPNDRFFAVRPEGSVSTLKIQRTERGDSAVYLCASSPQGLASTDTQYFGPGTRLTVL.

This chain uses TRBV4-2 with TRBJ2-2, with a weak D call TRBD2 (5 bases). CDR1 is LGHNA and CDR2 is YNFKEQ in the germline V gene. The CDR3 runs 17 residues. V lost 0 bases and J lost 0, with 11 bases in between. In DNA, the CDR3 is TGTGCCAGCAGCCAAGAAATTGTCGGGGCGAACACCGGGGAGCTGTTTTTT. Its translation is CASSQEIVGANTGELFF.

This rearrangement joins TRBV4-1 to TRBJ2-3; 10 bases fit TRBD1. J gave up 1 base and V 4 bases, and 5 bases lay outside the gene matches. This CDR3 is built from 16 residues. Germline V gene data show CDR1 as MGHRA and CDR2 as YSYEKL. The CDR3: CASSPAGTGGTDTQYF. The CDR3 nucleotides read TGCGCCAGCAGCCCTGCCGGGACAGGGGGCACAGATACGCAGTATTTT.

The CDR3 sequence is CSVGGRGNYGYTF. The CDR3 nucleotides are TGCAGCGTGGGCGGGAGGGGCAACTATGGCTACACCTTC. This sequence joins TRBV29-1 and TRBJ1-2; maybe TRBD1 (5 bases). V lost 6 bases and J lost 2, with 13 bases in between. Per the germline V gene, CDR1 is SQVTM and CDR2 is ANQGSEA. The CDR3 consists of 13 residues.

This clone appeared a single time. Here the CDR3 reads CASSLGDYGYTF. The CDR3 bases are TGTGCCAGCAGCTTAGGAGACTATGGCTACACCTTC. The chain combines TRBV7-2 with TRBJ1-2; no definite D call. The V gene lost 1 base and the J gene lost 3 bases, with 3 bases spanning the gap. This CDR3 comprises 12 residues. The germline CDR1 and CDR2 sequences are SGHTA and FQGNSA.

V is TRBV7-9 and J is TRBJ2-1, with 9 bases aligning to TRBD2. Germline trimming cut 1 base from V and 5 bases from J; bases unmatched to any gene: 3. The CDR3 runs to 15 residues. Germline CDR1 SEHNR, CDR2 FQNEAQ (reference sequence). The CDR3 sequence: CASSLVAGVDNEQFF. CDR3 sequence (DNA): TGTGCCAGCAGCTTAGTAGCGGGAGTCGACAATGAGCAGTTCTTC.

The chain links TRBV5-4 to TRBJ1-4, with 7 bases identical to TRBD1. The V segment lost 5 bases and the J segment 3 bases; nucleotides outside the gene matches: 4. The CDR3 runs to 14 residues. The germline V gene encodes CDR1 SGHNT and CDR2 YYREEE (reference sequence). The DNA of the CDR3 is TGTGCCAGCAGTTCCGGGACAGCTAATGAAAAACTGTTTTTT. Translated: CASSSGTANEKLFF.

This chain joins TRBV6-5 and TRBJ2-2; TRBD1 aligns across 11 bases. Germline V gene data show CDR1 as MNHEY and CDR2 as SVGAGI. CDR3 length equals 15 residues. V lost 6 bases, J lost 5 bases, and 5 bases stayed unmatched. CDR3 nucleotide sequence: TGTGCCAGCAGGGAGGACAGGGGGCTTACCGGGGAGCTGTTTTTT. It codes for CASREDRGLTGELFF.

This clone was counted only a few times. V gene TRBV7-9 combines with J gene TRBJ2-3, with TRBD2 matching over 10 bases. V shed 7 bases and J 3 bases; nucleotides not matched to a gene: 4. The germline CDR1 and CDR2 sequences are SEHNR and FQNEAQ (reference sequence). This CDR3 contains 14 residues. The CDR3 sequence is CASTTTSGTDTQYF. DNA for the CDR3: TGTGCCAGCACCACGACTAGCGGGACAGATACGCAGTATTTT.

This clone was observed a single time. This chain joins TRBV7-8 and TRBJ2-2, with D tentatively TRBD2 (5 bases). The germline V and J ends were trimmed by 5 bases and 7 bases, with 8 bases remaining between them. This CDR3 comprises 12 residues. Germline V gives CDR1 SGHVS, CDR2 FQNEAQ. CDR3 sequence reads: CASSPRGGELFF. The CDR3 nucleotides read TGTGCCAGCAGCCCCCGGGGCGGGGAGCTGTTTTTT.

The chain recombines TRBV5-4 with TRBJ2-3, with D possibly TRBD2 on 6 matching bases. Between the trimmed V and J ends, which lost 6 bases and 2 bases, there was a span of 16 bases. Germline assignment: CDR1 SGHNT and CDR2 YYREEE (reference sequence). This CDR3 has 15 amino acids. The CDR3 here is CASNWAGRDTDTQYF. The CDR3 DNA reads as TGTGCCAGCAACTGGGCAGGGCGGGACACAGATACGCAGTATTTT. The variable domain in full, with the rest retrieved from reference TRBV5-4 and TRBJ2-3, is ETGVTQSPTHLIKTRGQQVTLRCSSQSGHNTVSWYQQALGQGPQFIFQYYREEENGRGNFPPRFSGLQFPNYSSELNVNALELDDSALYLCASNWAGRDTDTQYFGPGTRLTVL.

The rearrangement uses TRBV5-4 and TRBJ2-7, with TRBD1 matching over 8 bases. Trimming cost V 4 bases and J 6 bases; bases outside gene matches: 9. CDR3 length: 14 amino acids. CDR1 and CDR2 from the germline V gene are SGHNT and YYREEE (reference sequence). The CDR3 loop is CASSTGQGRTEQYV. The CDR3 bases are TGTGCCAGCAGCACAGGACAGGGACGGACCGAGCAGTACGTC.

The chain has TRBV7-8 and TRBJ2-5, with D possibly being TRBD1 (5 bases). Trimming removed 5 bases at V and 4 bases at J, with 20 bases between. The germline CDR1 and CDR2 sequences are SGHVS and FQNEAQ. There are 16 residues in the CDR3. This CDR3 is CASSHPQGPYIETQYF. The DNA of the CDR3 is TGTGCCAGCAGCCACCCCCAGGGCCCTTATATAGAGACCCAGTACTTC.

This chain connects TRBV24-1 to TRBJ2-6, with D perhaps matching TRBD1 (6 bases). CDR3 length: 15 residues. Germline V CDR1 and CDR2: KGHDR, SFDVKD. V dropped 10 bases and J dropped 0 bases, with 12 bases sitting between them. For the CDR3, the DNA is TGTGCCACGAGCGACAGGCGCTCTGGGGCCAACGTCCTGACTTTC. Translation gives CATSDRRSGANVLTF.

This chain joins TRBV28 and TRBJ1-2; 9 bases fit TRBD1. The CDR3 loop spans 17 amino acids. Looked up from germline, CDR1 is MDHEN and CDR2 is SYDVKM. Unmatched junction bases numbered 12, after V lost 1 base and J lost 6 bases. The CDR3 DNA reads TGTGCCAGCAGTTTATCAATGTCCGGGACAGGGTTTAATGGCTACACCTTC. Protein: CASSLSMSGTGFNGYTF.

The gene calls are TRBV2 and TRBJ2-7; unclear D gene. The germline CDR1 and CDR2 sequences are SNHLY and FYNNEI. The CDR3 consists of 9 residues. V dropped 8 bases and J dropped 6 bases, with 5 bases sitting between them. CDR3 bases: TGTGCCAGCGGCGGCGAGCAGTACGTC. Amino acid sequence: CASGGEQYV.

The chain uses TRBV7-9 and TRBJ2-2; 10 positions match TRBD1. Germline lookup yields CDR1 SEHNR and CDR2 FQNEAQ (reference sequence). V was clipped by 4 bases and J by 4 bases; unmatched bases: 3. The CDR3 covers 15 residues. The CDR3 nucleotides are TGTGCCAGCAGCTCGGGGACAGGGGTCACCGGGGAGCTGTTTTTT. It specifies CASSSGTGVTGELFF.

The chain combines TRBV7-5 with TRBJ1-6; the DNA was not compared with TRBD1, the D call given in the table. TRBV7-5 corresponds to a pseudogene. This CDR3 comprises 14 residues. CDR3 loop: CARSPTDMLPPLHF. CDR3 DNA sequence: TGTGCCAGAAGCCCCACAGACATGCTACCACCCCTCCACTTT.

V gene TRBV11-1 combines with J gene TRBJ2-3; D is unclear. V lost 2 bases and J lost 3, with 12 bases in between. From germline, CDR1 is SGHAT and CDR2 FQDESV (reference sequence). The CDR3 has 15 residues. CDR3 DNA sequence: TGTGCCAGCAGCTTAAGACTTCCCAGAACAGATACGCAGTATTTT. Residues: CASSLRLPRTDTQYF.

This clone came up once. CDR3 nucleotide sequence: TGTGCCAGCAGCTTGCGGGGACAGGGTCTGCGTCAGCCCCAGCATTTT. Residues: CASSLRGQGLRQPQHF. The chain links TRBV5-6 to TRBJ1-5; 9 nucleotides align to TRBD1. V lost 1 base and J lost 6; bases outside the gene matches: 8. The CDR3 totals 16 residues. Germline values: CDR1 SGHDT, CDR2 YYEEEE.